The 10 T cell receptor beta chains reported below all come from one sample, sequenced in a study of blood T cell repertoires in COVID-19. Repertoires were generated with immunoSEQ multiplex PCR, while TCRdb's copy carries only in-frame clones and drops some. Found here are 95,000 to 120,000 clones, more than 80% of them singletons; the top ten hold just over 5.5%. Material for sequencing was peripheral blood. The receptors come from a woman aged 60-70 years with COVID-19, enrolled during active disease.

The chain employs TRBV11-2 and TRBJ2-7; no clear D gene. V lost 1 base to trimming and J lost 6 bases, with 10 bases between them. CDR1 and CDR2 (germline): SGHAT, FQNNGV. The CDR3 is 13 residues long. CDR3 coding DNA: TGTGCCAGCAGCTTAGGCGGCTCCCCCGAGCAGTACTTC. Its protein product is CASSLGGSPEQYF.

The rearrangement joins TRBV2 to TRBJ1-5; TRBD1 agrees at 7 bases. This CDR3 is 13 amino acids long. The V and J ends lost 5 bases and 4 bases, in that order; junction bases with no gene match: 2. Germline CDR1 reads SNHLY; CDR2 reads FYNNEI. The CDR3 here is CASSKGANQPQHF. The CDR3, as DNA: TGTGCCAGCAGTAAGGGGGCGAATCAGCCCCAGCATTTT.

The V gene is TRBV2, the J gene TRBJ1-4; 8 bases fit TRBD1. This CDR3 is built from 14 residues. J was trimmed by 7 bases and V by 5 bases; bases with no gene match: 6. Germline V CDR1 and CDR2: SNHLY, FYNNEI. In DNA form, the CDR3 reads TGTGCCAGCAGTCCTAGGACAGGGACTGAAAAACTGTTTTTT. Protein product: CASSPRTGTEKLFF. Looking up the rest from reference TRBV2 and TRBJ1-4 gives the full variable domain: EPEVTQTPSHQVTQMGQEVILRCVPISNHLYFYWYRQILGQKVEFLVSFYNNEISEKSEIFDDQFSVERPDGSNFTLKIRSTKLEDSAMYFCASSPRTGTEKLFFGSGTQLSVL.

CDR3 sequence: CASSEGQVGVYGYTF. The CDR3 region has the DNA TGTGCCAGCAGCGAAGGACAGGTCGGAGTTTATGGCTACACCTTC. The chain combines TRBV7-9 with TRBJ1-2, with 7 bases identical to TRBD1. Looked up from germline, CDR1 is SEHNR and CDR2 is FQNEAQ (reference sequence). CDR3 length equals 15 residues. V lost 5 bases and J lost 5; bases outside the gene matches: 11.

The V and J genes are TRBV6-2 or TRBV6-3 and TRBJ2-4; D might be TRBD1 (5 bases). In germline, CDR1 is MNHEY, CDR2 SVGEGT. The V and J ends lost 3 bases and 6 bases respectively, with 12 bases between them. There are 14 residues in the CDR3. The CDR3 sequence is CASSYLAGLNIQYF. The CDR3, as DNA: TGTGCCAGCAGTTATCTCGCAGGGTTAAACATTCAGTACTTC.

The gene calls are TRBV29-1 and TRBJ2-1; 14 nucleotides line up with TRBD2. The germline V gene encodes CDR1 SQVTM and CDR2 ANQGSEA. The CDR3 totals 13 residues. J was trimmed by 7 bases and V by 8 bases; bases with no gene match: 4. The CDR3 sequence: CSNRLAGGNEQFF. The CDR3 DNA follows: TGCAGCAATCGACTAGCGGGGGGGAATGAGCAGTTCTTC.

This clone has only one observation. V is TRBV19 and J is TRBJ2-2, with TRBD1 identical over 8 bases. Germline lookup yields CDR1 LNHDA and CDR2 SQIVND (reference sequence). The CDR3 covers 16 residues. After removal of 3 bases from V and 3 bases from J, the junction contained 6 bases not matched to a gene. The CDR3 region is CASSIGGQGDTGELFF. The CDR3 region has the DNA TGTGCCAGTAGTATCGGCGGACAGGGAGACACCGGGGAGCTGTTTTTT.

This sequence joins TRBV28 and TRBJ1-2, with 7 positions matching TRBD1. The CDR3 has 15 residues. With V trimmed by 4 bases and J by 1 base, 6 bases remained unmatched. Germline V CDR1 and CDR2: MDHEN, SYDVKM. CDR3 loop: CASSWGTVGNYGYTF. The CDR3 coding sequence is TGTGCCAGCAGTTGGGGGACAGTAGGTAACTATGGCTACACCTTC.

The V call is TRBV7-9, the J call TRBJ1-5; D is perhaps TRBD1 (6 bases). V gave up 1 base and J gave up 7 bases, with 14 bases separating them. The CDR3 is 15 amino acids. Germline CDR1 and CDR2: SEHNR and FQNEAQ (reference sequence). For the CDR3, the DNA is TGTGCCAGCAGCTTAGGGCCCCAGGGGAGACAGCCCCAGCATTTT. The encoded protein is CASSLGPQGRQPQHF.

The rearrangement links TRBV9 to TRBJ2-2; 7 nucleotides line up with TRBD2. V trimming: 3 bases; J trimming: 5 bases; junction bases outside the gene matches: 16. Looked up from germline, CDR1 is SGDLS and CDR2 is YYNGEE. This CDR3 has 18 residues. The CDR3 reads CASSGSVGGASRTGELFF. CDR3 nucleotides: TGTGCCAGCAGCGGTAGCGTGGGAGGGGCTAGCCGGACCGGGGAGCTGTTTTTT.